This T cell receptor (beta chain) derives from a study of cytomegalovirus exposure and HLA in healthy donors. Looking at the study overall: Counted in an early data release were 85 million or so unique TCRs from HLA-typed donors.

The PCR was carried out with 60 Vbeta primers and 13 Jbeta primers. TCRdb's copy holds only in-frame clones and misses some; the assay was immunoSEQ multiplex PCR. In the table there are 95,000 to 110,000 clones, 65% to 85% of which are singletons. This clone was counted between two and nine times. Its specificity is not known. Study-level findings and limits: By HLA locus, TCR association rates varied in a later analysis, with DRB1 showing the most and HLA-C the fewest. It is likely that the observed cluster of highly shared sequence variants was a sequencing artifact. HLA allele associations emerged for about 16,000 TCR beta sequences in a later analysis, at 0.05 false discovery rate.

Sequencing input: PBMCs. This TCR came from a man between 25 and 39 years old in good health and CMV-seronegative.

The CDR3 bases are TGTGCCAGCAGCCTGCTCTTATCGGCGTCGGGGTTCTTC. Amino acids: CASSLLLSASGFF. The genes are TRBV5-5 and TRBJ2-1; D is unclear. V lost 4 bases and J 15 bases, leaving 20 bases between the germline ends. Germline assignment: CDR1 SGHKS and CDR2 YYEKEE (reference sequence). This CDR3 has 13 amino acids.